Below, 20 T cell receptor beta chains from the same sample are listed, as sequenced in a study of glioma-infiltrating T cells after dendritic cell vaccination. Some clones are missing from TCRdb's copy, which holds only in-frame ones; the method was immunoSEQ multiplex PCR. The sample lists about 2,600 clones; approximately 85% were seen once. As to time point: after dendritic cell vaccination, including at tumor progression/relapse. Dendritic cells derived from monocytes and pulsed with autologous tumor lysate formed the vaccine. This specimen was tumor tissue, taken after dendritic cell vaccination. The origin of the receptors is a human donor with glioblastoma.

The chain carries TRBV7-8 and TRBJ1-2; TRBD1 matches at 9 bases. Per the germline V gene, CDR1 is SGHVS and CDR2 is FQNEAQ. This CDR3 contains 13 residues. Losses at the gene ends were 4 bases for V and 5 bases for J; bases not matched to a gene: 2. The CDR3 DNA reads as TGTGCCAGCAGCTCGGGACAGGGATATGGCTACACCTTC. The encoded protein is CASSSGQGYGYTF.

J is TRBJ1-2 and V is TRBV7-2; TRBD1 matches at 10 bases. Germline V CDR1 and CDR2: SGHTA, FQGNSA. This CDR3 spans 14 amino acids. The trim removed 4 bases at V and 4 bases at J, leaving 3 bases unmatched. This CDR3 is CASSSGTGAYGYTF. The CDR3 nucleotides are TGTGCCAGCAGCTCAGGGACAGGGGCCTATGGCTACACCTTC. The variable domain in full, completed from reference TRBV7-2 and TRBJ1-2, reads GAGVSQSPSNKVTEKGKDVELRCDPISGHTALYWYRQSLGQGLEFLIYFQGNSAPDKSGLPSDRFSAERTGGSVSTLTIQRTQQEDSAVYLCASSSGTGAYGYTFGSGTRLTVV.

This clone showed up just a few times. The CDR3 protein is CASRASGATDTQYF. The CDR3 coding sequence is TGTGCCAGCAGGGCTAGCGGGGCCACAGATACGCAGTATTTT. This chain links TRBV25-1 with TRBJ2-3; 9 bases map to TRBD2. The germline CDR1 and CDR2 sequences are MGHDK and SYGVNS. This CDR3 region has 14 residues. The J segment lost 2 bases and the V segment lost 6 bases, leaving 3 bases of the junction unmatched.

This clone was seen more than once but under ten times. This rearrangement joins TRBV7-3 to TRBJ2-1; D is uncertain. V lost 7 bases to trimming and J lost 5 bases, with 21 bases between them. The CDR3 sequence is 16 residues long. Germline-derived CDR1 and CDR2 are SGHTA and FQGTGA. The CDR3 DNA sequence: TGTGCCAGCACCCAATCGGTGGGCAGGTTTAACAATGAGCAGTTCTTC. Translation gives CASTQSVGRFNNEQFF.

The chain links TRBV9 to TRBJ1-6, with 7 nucleotides matching TRBD1. The germline CDR1 and CDR2 sequences are SGDLS and YYNGEE. The CDR3 length is 18 residues. V lost 0 bases and J lost 5; bases outside the gene matches: 11. For the CDR3, the DNA is TGTGCCAGCAGCGTAGCTACGGGGGTGGGGACAGATAATTCACCCCTCCACTTT. It translates to CASSVATGVGTDNSPLHF.

The chain employs TRBV6-5 and TRBJ1-1; D gene ambiguous. The CDR3 totals 12 residues. The ends were cut back, 6 bases at V and 6 bases at J, with 11 bases in the middle. Looked up from germline, CDR1 is MNHEY and CDR2 is SVGAGI. The CDR3 protein is CASRASYAEAFF. The CDR3 nucleotides read TGTGCCAGCAGAGCAAGTTATGCTGAAGCTTTCTTT.

This clone was observed a handful of times. J is TRBJ2-7 and V is TRBV7-9; 7 bases align to TRBD1. The CDR3 loop spans 14 amino acids. Losses at the gene ends were 0 bases for V and 4 bases for J; bases not matched to a gene: 3. Germline CDR1 SEHNR, CDR2 FQNEAQ (reference sequence). CDR3 sequence reads: CASSLAGQPYEQYF. CDR3 nucleotide sequence: TGTGCCAGCAGCTTAGCGGGACAGCCTTACGAGCAGTACTTC. Combining the CDR3 with reference TRBV7-9 and TRBJ2-7 gives the whole variable domain DTGVSQNPRHKITKRGQNVTFRCDPISEHNRLYWYRQTLGQGPEFLTYFQNEAQLEKSRLLSDRFSAERPKGSFSTLEIQRTEQGDSAMYLCASSLAGQPYEQYFGPGTRLTVT.

V and J are TRBV27 and TRBJ1-5, with D perhaps matching TRBD1 (5 bases). The CDR3 runs 16 residues. The V end lost 5 bases, the J end lost 2 bases, and 16 bases lay between the germline ends. Germline values: CDR1 MNHEY, CDR2 SMNVEV (reference sequence). CDR3: CASSKTGPKGNQPQHF. Here the CDR3 DNA reads TGTGCCAGCAGTAAAACAGGACCGAAGGGCAATCAGCCCCAGCATTTT.

This clone has more than one count but fewer than ten. The CDR3 here is CASSPGTSGSRLLNEQFF. The CDR3, as DNA: TGTGCCAGCAGCCCGGGGACTAGCGGGAGTCGGTTACTCAATGAGCAGTTCTTC. The chain has TRBV5-4 and TRBJ2-1, with 14 positions matching TRBD2. V was clipped by 4 bases and J by 6 bases; unmatched bases: 12. CDR3 size: 18 residues. Germline assignment: CDR1 SGHNT and CDR2 YYREEE (reference sequence).

The chain carries TRBV5-1 and TRBJ1-1; no clear D gene. The V and J ends lost 5 bases and 2 bases respectively, with 16 bases between them. Germline loops: CDR1 SGHRS, CDR2 YFSETQ. CDR3 length: 15 amino acids. CDR3 sequence reads: CASRPIGGTNTEAFF. CDR3 DNA sequence: TGCGCCAGCAGGCCGATCGGAGGTACCAACACTGAAGCTTTCTTT.

The chain combines TRBV30 with TRBJ2-7, with 8 bases aligning to TRBD2. With V trimmed by 4 bases and J by 6 bases, 14 bases remained unmatched. The germline CDR1 and CDR2 sequences are GTSNPN and SVGIG (reference sequence). The CDR3 consists of 15 residues. CDR3 amino acids: CAWTPGTSGGGEQYF. DNA for the CDR3: TGTGCCTGGACCCCTGGAACGTCGGGGGGGGGCGAGCAGTACTTC. The variable domain in full, with the rest retrieved from reference TRBV30 and TRBJ2-7, is SQTIHQWPATLVQPVGSPLSLECTVEGTSNPNLYWYRQAAGRGLQLLFYSVGIGQISSEVPQNLSASRPQDRQFILSSKKLLLSDSGFYLCAWTPGTSGGGEQYFGPGTRLTVT.

The chain joins TRBV12-5 to TRBJ1-6; maybe TRBD1 (6 bases). This CDR3 is built from 16 residues. Trimming took off 6 bases at V and 5 bases at J, with 17 bases between the two ends. Germline CDR1 LGHNT, CDR2 FRNRAP. This CDR3 is CASGRPGTLNNSPLHF. As DNA, the CDR3 is TGTGCTAGTGGACGCCCCGGGACACTAAATAATTCACCCCTCCACTTT.

A word on this clone: The junction does not match germline at one end; this may be a read error. The V and J genes are TRBV7-9 and TRBJ1-4; D not resolved. Germline CDR1 and CDR2: SEHNR and FQNEAQ (reference sequence). The CDR3 consists of 14 residues. The CDR3 region has the DNA TGTGCCAGCAGCCAAAGCCTGGTAGCCATCGCCCCCATATTT. Its translation: CASSQSLVAIAPIF.

The rearrangement links TRBV5-6 to TRBJ1-1; D is possibly TRBD1 (5 bases). Germline V CDR1 and CDR2: SGHDT, YYEEEE. V lost 0 bases, J lost 5 bases, and 14 bases lay in between. The CDR3 sequence is 15 residues long. CDR3 sequence: CASSLAGAAGTEAFF. The CDR3, as DNA: TGTGCCAGCAGCTTGGCCGGGGCAGCGGGAACTGAAGCTTTCTTT.

J is TRBJ1-1 and V is TRBV2; D remains unclear. The germline gives CDR1 SNHLY, CDR2 FYNNEI. There are 12 residues in the CDR3. The ends were cut back, 6 bases at V and 3 bases at J, with 8 bases in the middle. The CDR3 here is CASSQTDTEAFF. CDR3 nucleotides: TGTGCCAGCAGCCAGACTGACACTGAAGCTTTCTTT.

The table lists this clone with a count of one. The V and J genes are TRBV27 and TRBJ2-1; 10 nucleotides align to TRBD2. This CDR3 is 16 amino acids long. V was pared by 5 bases and J by 4 bases, with 8 bases of the junction left unmatched. Germline-derived CDR1 and CDR2 are MNHEY and SMNVEV (reference sequence). The CDR3 coding sequence is TGTGCCAGCAGTACCGACCTAGCGGGAGTGTACAATGAGCAGTTCTTC. Translating gives CASSTDLAGVYNEQFF.

The chain uses TRBV7-2 and TRBJ1-3; 7 nucleotides line up with TRBD1. Germline CDR1 is SGHTA and CDR2 is FQGNSA. This CDR3 spans 15 amino acids. Unmatched junction bases numbered 8, after V lost 3 bases and J lost 6 bases. The CDR3, as DNA: TGTGCCAGCAGCTTCTTACAGGGGATTGAAAACACCATATATTTT. Its translation: CASSFLQGIENTIYF.

This chain links TRBV11-2 with TRBJ1-1; 8 bases are shared with TRBD1. The CDR3 runs to 15 residues. The V gene's germline CDR1 is SGHAT and CDR2 FQNNGV. The V and J ends lost 5 bases and 7 bases, in that order; junction bases with no gene match: 12. CDR3 sequence reads: CASSLIWDRTHEAFF. As DNA, the CDR3 is TGTGCCAGCAGCCTAATATGGGACAGGACCCATGAAGCTTTCTTT.

The V call is TRBV10-2, the J call TRBJ2-1; tentative D call: TRBD2 (5 bases). Germline-derived CDR1 and CDR2 are WSHSY and SAAADI. The V end lost 6 bases, the J end lost 7 bases, and 13 bases lay between the germline ends. This CDR3 is 13 amino acids long. CDR3 in amino acids: CASSVVSVNEQFF. The CDR3 nucleotides are TGCGCCAGCAGCGTGGTTAGCGTAAATGAGCAGTTCTTC.

The V gene is TRBV4-3, the J gene TRBJ1-5; tentative D call: TRBD1 (5 bases). From germline, CDR1 is LGHNA and CDR2 YSLEER. The CDR3 is made up of 14 amino acids. Trimming pared 1 base from V and 4 bases from J, leaving 8 bases between. DNA of the CDR3: TGCGCCAGCAGCCAAGCGGCAGGGAATCAGCCCCAGCATTTT. Translating gives CASSQAAGNQPQHF.